This is a list of T cell receptor beta chains from one sample in a study of blood T cells in healthy people across ages. TCRdb reprocessed the 5' RACE reads with MiXCR, giving one entry per CDR3 protein. Altogether over a million distinct CDR3 sequences are present, about 25% being singletons, with the ten largest covering about 0.69%. These sequences were also reported in another study, on T cells of mothers and their children.

Sequencing was performed on blood. These receptors were obtained from a girl aged 2 to 9 in good health. The CDR3 runs from the conserved cysteine through the conserved F or W. The order of the fields is D gene, clone size, J gene, V gene, CDR3 DNA, CDR3 protein. The D gene is left open where the match is weak. Expanded clones get a size class; other rows say once, few or many, or leave the size out.

D: .
size: few
J: TRBJ1-1
V: TRBV11-2
DNA: TGTGCCAGCAGCTTCGATCCGGGACGTTTGAACACTGAAGCTTTCTTT
CDR3: CASSFDPGRLNTEAFF

D: TRBD1
size: .
J: TRBJ2-7
V: TRBV28
DNA: TGTGCCAGCAGTTTAAATGGACAGGGGAGGACCTACGAGCAGTACTTC
CDR3: CASSLNGQGRTYEQYF

D: .
size: .
J: TRBJ1-1
V: TRBV7-2
DNA: TGTGCCAGCAGCCAAATCACAGGGTTGGGGAACACTGAAGCTTTCTTT
CDR3: CASSQITGLGNTEAFF

D: .
size: many
J: TRBJ2-1
V: TRBV29-1
DNA: TGCAGCGTTGAAATGCCTAGCGGGACAGGGGAGCAGTTCTTC
CDR3: CSVEMPSGTGEQFF

D: .
size: .
J: TRBJ1-1
V: TRBV29-1
DNA: TGCAGCGTTGCGGTGGGCAACACTGAAGCTTTCTTT
CDR3: CSVAVGNTEAFF

D: TRBD1
size: few
J: TRBJ1-2
V: TRBV12-3/TRBV12-4
DNA: TGTGCCAGCAGTTTGGAACAGGGGGGGGGAGCTAACTATGGCTACACCTTC
CDR3: CASSLEQGGGANYGYTF

D: .
size: .
J: TRBJ2-2
V: TRBV29-1
DNA: TGCAGCGTTTTAGGGAGGAACACCGGGGAGCTGTTTTTT
CDR3: CSVLGRNTGELFF

D: .
size: .
J: TRBJ2-5
V: TRBV28
DNA: TGTGCCAGCAGTCCGAGGCCTTTCCTAGATGTGACCCAGTACTTC
CDR3: CASSPRPFLDVTQYF

D: TRBD2
size: .
J: TRBJ2-2
V: TRBV24-1
DNA: TGTGCCACCAGTGATCTTGCGGGGGGGCCCGGCGGGGAGCTGTTTTTT
CDR3: CATSDLAGGPGGELFF

D: .
size: few
J: TRBJ1-4
V: TRBV20-1
DNA: TGCAGTGCTAGGAGGGGGGAAAAACTGTTTTTT
CDR3: CSARRGEKLFF

D: TRBD1
size: .
J: TRBJ2-7
V: TRBV7-2
DNA: TGTGCCTCCGAGGGGGGACAGGCGTATTCCTACGAGCAGTACTTC
CDR3: CASEGGQAYSYEQYF

D: .
size: .
J: TRBJ2-1
V: TRBV5-6
DNA: TGTGCCAGCATTCTGGCGGCCGACAATGAGCAGTTCTTC
CDR3: CASILAADNEQFF

D: TRBD1
size: many
J: TRBJ1-2
V: TRBV28
DNA: TGTGCCAGCAGTTTCCCGGGACAGGGGGTAGGCTACACCTTC
CDR3: CASSFPGQGVGYTF

D: TRBD1
size: once
J: TRBJ2-3
V: TRBV20-1
DNA: TGCAGTGCTAGGCTACAGGGGGGTATCGCAGATACGCAGTATTTT
CDR3: CSARLQGGIADTQYF

D: .
size: few
J: TRBJ1-2
V: TRBV5-1
DNA: TGCGCCAGCAGTCTTGAAGGCCCGGGGAGAGGTTATGGCTACACCTTC
CDR3: CASSLEGPGRGYGYTF

D: .
size: .
J: TRBJ2-3
V: TRBV29-1
DNA: TGCAGCGTTGAAGATCTTAATTACTACTCTAGCACAGATACGCAGTATTTT
CDR3: CSVEDLNYYSSTDTQYF

D: TRBD1
size: .
J: TRBJ1-1
V: TRBV29-1
DNA: TGCAGCGTTGAAACAGGGGTCACTGAAGCTTTCTTT
CDR3: CSVETGVTEAFF

D: .
size: .
J: TRBJ1-1
V: TRBV2
DNA: TGTGCCAGCAGTGTTGGGGGTCCGAACTCTGAAGCTTTCTTT
CDR3: CASSVGGPNSEAFF

D: .
size: .
J: TRBJ2-7
V: TRBV12-3/TRBV12-4
DNA: TGTGCCAGCAGTTTCAGCTTTTACGAGCAGTACTTC
CDR3: CASSFSFYEQYF

D: .
size: .
J: TRBJ1-5
V: TRBV12-3/TRBV12-4
DNA: TGTGCCAGCGGGGACTACAATCAGCCCCAGCATTTT
CDR3: CASGDYNQPQHF

D: .
size: .
J: TRBJ2-1
V: TRBV7-9
DNA: TGTGCCAGCAGCTTTATCACAGGGGAGGGTGAGCAGTTCTTC
CDR3: CASSFITGEGEQFF

D: .
size: .
J: TRBJ2-5
V: TRBV28
DNA: TGTGCCAGCAGTTTACCGGACAACTTTGGGGAGACCCAGTACTTC
CDR3: CASSLPDNFGETQYF

D: .
size: few
J: TRBJ2-1
V: TRBV10-3
DNA: TGTGCCATCAGTGAAGCGGAGTCGGACATCAATGAGCAGTTCTTC
CDR3: CAISEAESDINEQFF

D: TRBD2
size: .
J: TRBJ2-7
V: TRBV20-1
DNA: TGCAGTGCGGTGCTAGCGGGGGATACCTACGAGCAGTACTTC
CDR3: CSAVLAGDTYEQYF

D: .
size: .
J: TRBJ1-1
V: TRBV29-1
DNA: TGCAGCGCTGACGCGGGCTCCCAGGAAGCTTTCTTT
CDR3: CSADAGSQEAFF

D: .
size: .
J: TRBJ1-2
V: TRBV29-1
DNA: TGCAGCGTTGAAGAGACCCCTCGGAACTATGGCTACACCTTC
CDR3: CSVEETPRNYGYTF

D: .
size: few
J: TRBJ1-4
V: TRBV18
DNA: TGTGCCAGCTCACCATATGTGCCGGGGAGGGACGAAAAACTGTTTTTT
CDR3: CASSPYVPGRDEKLFF